Listed below are T cell receptor beta chains from one sample, sequenced in a study of OX40 agonist ivuxolimab in advanced cancers. The repertoire was sequenced with immunoSEQ multiplex PCR; TCRdb's copy has only in-frame clones and lacks some. The sample consists of 65,000 or so clones, almost 95% of them appearing once. The sample in question was CD4+ or CD8+ T cells sorted from blood, obtained in a trial of the OX40 agonist ivuxolimab. Source of these receptors: an adult with an advanced solid tumor such as melanoma, head and neck, liver or kidney cancer. The CDR3 runs from the conserved cysteine through the conserved F or W. Fields, in order: V gene, D gene, clone size, J gene, CDR3 protein, CDR3 DNA. A D gene is named only where the DNA matches it firmly. The listing skips clone size in some rows; elsewhere it reads once, few, many or a size class.

TRBV5-3	-	-	TRBJ1-1	CARSTEAKNTEAFF	TGTGCCAGAAGCACGGAGGCGAAGAACACTGAAGCTTTCTTT
TRBV27	TRBD2	once	TRBJ2-1	CASSLSGSGRNEQFF	TGTGCCAGCAGTCTGAGCGGGAGCGGGAGGAATGAGCAGTTCTTC
TRBV9	-	once	TRBJ2-7	CASSVVQGYEQYF	TGTGCCAGCAGCGTAGTACAAGGGTACGAGCAGTACTTC
TRBV2	-	-	TRBJ2-3	CASSYGLGQVGSTDTQYF	TGTGCCAGCAGTTACGGACTGGGACAAGTAGGGAGCACAGATACGCAGTATTTT
TRBV11-2	-	-	TRBJ1-1	CASSFGSEAFF	TGTGCCAGCAGCTTCGGGAGTGAAGCTTTCTTT
TRBV4-1	-	-	TRBJ2-7	CASSQERRYEQYF	TGCGCCAGCAGCCAAGAGCGTAGGTACGAGCAGTACTTC
TRBV7-9	TRBD1	-	TRBJ1-1	CASSLGQGTEAFF	TGTGCCAGCAGCCTCGGACAGGGCACTGAAGCTTTCTTT
TRBV27	TRBD1	-	TRBJ1-5	CASSWTGGSGNQPQHF	TGTGCCAGCAGTTGGACAGGGGGCTCGGGCAATCAGCCCCAGCATTTT
TRBV6-6	TRBD1	-	TRBJ1-1	CASSPGTVGAFF	TGTGCCAGCAGCCCAGGGACAGTTGGGGCTTTCTTT
TRBV19	-	-	TRBJ1-5	CASTRGDQPQHF	TGTGCCAGTACAAGAGGGGATCAGCCCCAGCATTTT
TRBV19	-	-	TRBJ1-1	CASSIGGHTEAFF	TGTGCCAGTAGTATAGGCGGGCACACTGAAGCTTTCTTT
TRBV29-1	TRBD2	-	TRBJ2-7	CSARTSGAKYEQYF	TGCAGCGCTAGGACTAGCGGGGCGAAGTACGAGCAGTACTTC
TRBV6-5	-	-	TRBJ1-1	CASRVKQLNTEAFF	TGTGCCAGCAGGGTCAAACAGTTGAACACTGAAGCTTTCTTT
TRBV5-5	-	-	TRBJ2-7	CASSLVSGTGEQYF	TGTGCCAGCAGCTTGGTTTCGGGGACGGGCGAGCAGTACTTC
TRBV5-1	TRBD1	-	TRBJ1-6	CASSFGTGTSPLHF	TGCGCCAGCAGCTTTGGGACAGGGACGTCACCCCTCCACTTT
TRBV5-5	TRBD1	once	TRBJ2-7	CASSKEQGLNSYEQYF	TGTGCCAGCAGCAAGGAACAGGGGCTTAACTCCTACGAGCAGTACTTC
TRBV27	TRBD2	-	TRBJ2-7	CASSPGTSGRAGRVGQYF	TGTGCCAGCAGTCCCGGGACTAGCGGGAGGGCCGGGCGGGTGGGGCAGTACTTC
TRBV5-4	-	-	TRBJ2-3	CASSDTSSPDTQYF	TGTGCCAGCAGCGATACTAGCAGTCCAGATACGCAGTATTTT
TRBV28	-	-	TRBJ2-7	CASSLNRATVGSYEQYF	TGTGCCAGCAGTTTAAACAGGGCCACGGTCGGTTCCTACGAGCAGTACTTC
TRBV6-6	TRBD1	-	TRBJ2-7	CASGTTGSYEQYF	TGTGCCAGCGGGACGACAGGGTCCTACGAGCAGTACTTC
TRBV30	-	-	TRBJ2-7	CASDTRRYEQYF	TGTGCCTCTGACACCAGGCGGTACGAGCAGTACTTC
TRBV7-8	-	few	TRBJ1-1	CASSLAPGTTEAFF	TGTGCCAGCAGCTTAGCTCCAGGGACCACTGAAGCTTTCTTT
TRBV6-1	-	few	TRBJ2-7	CASGGSLYEQYF	TGTGCCAGCGGGGGATCTCTCTACGAGCAGTACTTC
TRBV6-1	-	-	TRBJ1-2	CASSEAGVNGYTF	TGTGCCAGCAGTGAAGCGGGGGTAAATGGCTACACCTTC
TRBV5-5	TRBD2	-	TRBJ2-1	CASSNPTSGPYNEQFF	TGTGCCAGCAGCAATCCGACTAGCGGGCCCTACAATGAGCAGTTCTTC
TRBV2	TRBD2	-	TRBJ2-5	CASSGTGRKAGVQETQYF	TGTGCCAGCAGTGGTACGGGTAGAAAAGCGGGGGTCCAAGAGACCCAGTACTTC
TRBV19	TRBD1	few	TRBJ2-7	CASKTTGTGLYEQYF	TGTGCCAGCAAAACTACCGGGACAGGCCTCTACGAGCAGTACTTC
TRBV19	-	few	TRBJ1-6	CASSIVGGVGSPLHF	TGTGCCAGTAGTATAGTGGGGGGAGTTGGATCACCCCTCCACTTT
TRBV4-1	TRBD2	-	TRBJ2-7	CASSQGGLAGEEQYF	TGCGCCAGCAGCCAAGGGGGACTAGCGGGAGAGGAGCAGTACTTC
TRBV9	-	-	TRBJ2-1	CASSGSLRDSGGNEQFF	TGTGCCAGCAGCGGGTCCTTAAGGGACTCCGGTGGCAATGAGCAGTTCTTC
TRBV11-1	TRBD2	-	TRBJ2-7	CASSLYKAGGPYEQYF	TGTGCCAGCAGCTTATATAAAGCGGGAGGGCCGTACGAGCAGTACTTC